This TCR beta chain was identified in a study of vaccination and CD4 T cells after COVID-19. As regards this clonotype: The antigen is unknown.

Cultured CD4+ T cells had their DNA profiled by the Oncomine TCR Beta short-read assay. Using its own MiXCR run on the PCR reads, TCRdb lists one record per CDR3 protein. This repertoire shows roughly 18,000 distinct CDR3 sequences, around 59% found once; its top ten account for about 13%. The germline V gene encodes CDR1 MNHEY and CDR2 SVGAGI. V was clipped by 2 bases and J by 1 base, with 10 bases between them. This CDR3 comprises 15 residues. Treatment indicated: roughly 10-day PBMC culture with coronavirus spike peptide pools or control peptides (ViraFEST assay). The source is a human donor who had recovered from COVID-19. Sequenced: CD4+ T cells from blood, cultured in vitro. This chain joins TRBV6-5 and TRBJ2-3; no firm D call. CDR3 in DNA: TGTGCCAGCAGTTACAAGGGAAGGGGCACAGATACGCAGTATTTT. Translating gives CASSYKGRGTDTQYF.